These 17 T cell receptor beta chains originate from one sample sequenced in a study of cytomegalovirus exposure and HLA in healthy donors. TCRdb keeps only in-frame clones here, not all; method: immunoSEQ multiplex PCR. The profile shows over 150,000 clones, 85% to 90% of them singletons. Sequences were obtained from PBMCs. These TCRs come from a woman younger than 45 in good health and CMV-seronegative.

The chain employs TRBV18 and TRBJ2-2; D is undetermined. Looked up from germline, CDR1 is KGHSH and CDR2 is LQKENI. V was shortened by 1 base and J by 0 bases, with 6 bases between the two germline ends. This CDR3 has 15 amino acids. The CDR3 region is CASSPRVANTGELFF. DNA for the CDR3: TGTGCCAGCTCACCACGGGTGGCGAACACCGGGGAGCTGTTTTTT.

The J gene is TRBJ1-5, the V gene TRBV19, with TRBD1 matching 8 bases. V lost 8 bases, J lost 3 bases, and 9 bases stayed unmatched. The germline CDR1 and CDR2 sequences are LNHDA and SQIVND (reference sequence). The length of the CDR3 is 15 residues. CDR3 sequence reads: CASQPDRAYNQPQHF. CDR3 nucleotide sequence: TGTGCCAGTCAGCCGGACAGGGCTTACAATCAGCCCCAGCATTTT.

The rearrangement links TRBV5-1 to TRBJ2-5; D not resolved. The length of the CDR3 is 15 residues. The V gene lost 4 bases and the J gene lost 5 bases, with 18 bases spanning the gap. Looked up from germline, CDR1 is SGHRS and CDR2 is YFSETQ. This CDR3 reads CASSATPYGRETQYF. The CDR3 DNA sequence: TGCGCCAGCAGCGCCACTCCTTATGGGCGGGAGACCCAGTACTTC.

The chain is built from TRBV27 and TRBJ1-1; D might be TRBD1 (5 bases). CDR3 size: 16 residues. The V gene's germline CDR1 is MNHEY and CDR2 SMNVEV (reference sequence). Trimming removed 0 bases from V and 0 bases from J, with 11 bases in between. CDR3 in amino acids: CASSLSVGPMNTEAFF. In DNA, the CDR3 is TGTGCCAGCAGTTTATCGGTGGGGCCCATGAACACTGAAGCTTTCTTT.

This clone was seen more than once but under ten times. The rearrangement links TRBV27 to TRBJ1-5, with unresolved D. Trimming stripped 3 bases from V and 4 bases from J, with 7 bases between. The germline V gene encodes CDR1 MNHEY and CDR2 SMNVEV (reference sequence). The CDR3 has 13 residues. The CDR3 coding sequence is TGTGCCAGCAGTTTTGGCGGGAATCAGCCCCAGCATTTT. Amino acids: CASSFGGNQPQHF.

CDR3 sequence: CASSRTGRGYTF. CDR3 sequence (DNA): TGTGCCAGTAGCCGAACAGGGCGAGGCTACACCTTC. The rearrangement links TRBV19 to TRBJ1-2; D may be TRBD1 (6 bases). The CDR3 extends over 12 amino acids. The germline V and J ends were trimmed by 6 bases and 8 bases, with 13 bases remaining between them. Germline values: CDR1 LNHDA, CDR2 SQIVND (reference sequence).

The chain employs TRBV7-2 and TRBJ2-7; a weak D match, TRBD2 (5 bases). The CDR3 sequence is 14 residues long. V was trimmed by 1 base and J by 3 bases, leaving 10 bases between them. Looked up from germline, CDR1 is SGHTA and CDR2 is FQGNSA. CDR3 protein: CASSLGPLDYEQYF. Written as DNA, the CDR3 is TGTGCCAGCAGCTTAGGTCCACTAGACTACGAGCAGTACTTC. The whole variable domain, remainder taken from reference TRBV7-2 and TRBJ2-7, is GAGVSQSPSNKVTEKGKDVELRCDPISGHTALYWYRQSLGQGLEFLIYFQGNSAPDKSGLPSDRFSAERTGGSVSTLTIQRTQQEDSAVYLCASSLGPLDYEQYFGPGTRLTVT.

This chain joins TRBV7-8 and TRBJ1-6, with TRBD1 matching 7 bases. The length of the CDR3 is 16 residues. V dropped 4 bases and J dropped 3; count of bases not matched to a gene: 6. Germline V lookup: CDR1 SGHVS, CDR2 FQNEAQ. As DNA, the CDR3 is TGTGCCAGCAGCTCGGAGACAGGGTTCTATAATTCACCCCTCCACTTT. Encoded protein: CASSSETGFYNSPLHF.

In nucleotides, the CDR3 is TGTGCCAGCAGCTTAGTGCGGACTAGCTATAGAGATACGCAGTATTTT. It encodes CASSLVRTSYRDTQYF. The chain combines TRBV7-2 with TRBJ2-3; 8 nucleotides align to TRBD2. V lost 1 base to trimming and J lost 5 bases; unmatched junction nucleotides: 8. The length of the CDR3 is 16 residues. Per the germline V gene, CDR1 is SGHTA and CDR2 is FQGNSA.

The V call is TRBV5-6, the J call TRBJ1-1; unclear D gene. The germline gives CDR1 SGHDT, CDR2 YYEEEE. The CDR3 covers 17 residues. V shed 0 bases and J shed 8 bases, with 23 bases lying between them. This CDR3 reads CASSLDIDGGSPDEAFF. CDR3 in DNA: TGTGCCAGCAGCTTGGATATCGACGGAGGATCCCCCGACGAAGCTTTCTTT.

The rearrangement links TRBV9 to TRBJ1-6, with 7 bases identical to TRBD1. There are 13 residues in the CDR3. CDR1 is SGDLS and CDR2 is YYNGEE in the germline V gene. The ends lost 5 bases at V and 7 bases at J; junction bases unmatched: 3. The CDR3 here is CASSRDSNSPLHF. The DNA for the CDR3 is TGTGCCAGCAGTAGGGACAGCAATTCACCCCTCCACTTT.

V usage is TRBV7-8 and J usage is TRBJ2-7; TRBD1 is a possible D gene (6 bases). Deletions cut 3 bases from V and 1 base from J, with 13 bases between. CDR1 SGHVS and CDR2 FQNEAQ come from the germline V gene. The CDR3 length is 15 residues. CDR3 region: CASSFGTGNSYEQYF. The CDR3 DNA is TGTGCCAGCAGCTTCGGAACAGGGAATTCCTACGAGCAGTACTTC.

The chain is built from TRBV4-1 and TRBJ2-7; 10 bases are shared with TRBD2. The CDR3 spans 18 residues. The germline V gene encodes CDR1 MGHRA and CDR2 YSYEKL. V shed 1 base and J 3 bases; nucleotides not matched to a gene: 12. CDR3 sequence: CASSQAASGSGGYYEQYF. In nucleotides, the CDR3 is TGCGCCAGCAGCCAAGCTGCTAGCGGGAGTGGGGGGTACTACGAGCAGTACTTC.

The V gene is TRBV6-5, the J gene TRBJ2-1; TRBD2 matches 8 bases. Germline CDR1 is MNHEY and CDR2 is SVGAGI. The CDR3 is made up of 16 amino acids. Unmatched junction bases numbered 3, after V lost 2 bases and J lost 0 bases. CDR3 in DNA: TGTGCCAGCAGTTACGGGAGCGGGAGCTCCTACAATGAGCAGTTCTTC. Residues: CASSYGSGSSYNEQFF.

This rearrangement joins TRBV18 to TRBJ2-7; D is tentatively TRBD1 or TRBD2 (5 bases each). Germline V lookup: CDR1 KGHSH, CDR2 LQKENI. CDR3 length equals 14 residues. Trimming removed 4 bases at V and 3 bases at J, with 13 bases between. In DNA form, the CDR3 reads TGTGCCAGCTCACGCCCGGGGACCAACTACGAGCAGTACTTC. Translated: CASSRPGTNYEQYF.

The V call is TRBV12-5, the J call TRBJ2-7; 8 bases align to TRBD1. This CDR3 region has 12 residues. The V and J ends lost 1 base and 9 bases, in that order; junction bases with no gene match: 2. CDR1 and CDR2 from the germline V gene are LGHNT and FRNRAP. The CDR3 DNA is TGTGCTAGTGGTTTGGGGACAGGGAGGCAGTACTTC. As protein: CASGLGTGRQYF.

The chain has TRBV6-5 and TRBJ1-1; D remains unclear. Germline values: CDR1 MNHEY, CDR2 SVGAGI. Trimming took 0 bases from V and 4 from J, leaving 9 bases between them. The CDR3 runs to 14 residues. CDR3 in amino acids: CASSYSLMSTEAFF. For the CDR3, the DNA is TGTGCCAGCAGTTACTCTTTGATGAGCACTGAAGCTTTCTTT.